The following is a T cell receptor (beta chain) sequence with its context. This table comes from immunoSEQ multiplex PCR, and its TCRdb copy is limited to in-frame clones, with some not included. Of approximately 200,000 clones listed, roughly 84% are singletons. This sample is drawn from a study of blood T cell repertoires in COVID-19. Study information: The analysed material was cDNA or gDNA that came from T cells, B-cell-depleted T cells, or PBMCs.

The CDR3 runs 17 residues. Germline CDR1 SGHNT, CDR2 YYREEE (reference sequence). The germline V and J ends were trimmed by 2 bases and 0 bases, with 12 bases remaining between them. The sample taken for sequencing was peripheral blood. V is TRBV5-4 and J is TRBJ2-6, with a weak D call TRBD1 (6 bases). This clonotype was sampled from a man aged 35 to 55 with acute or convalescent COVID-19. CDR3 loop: CASSFGDMSSGANVLTF. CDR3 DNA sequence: TGTGCCAGCAGCTTCGGGGACATGAGCTCTGGGGCCAACGTCCTGACTTTC.